Listed below are T cell receptor beta chains from one sample, sequenced in a study of blood T cell repertoires in COVID-19. The method was immunoSEQ multiplex PCR; TCRdb's version includes in-frame clones alone and lacks a portion of them. The data show fewer than 95,000 clones, 80% to 95% seen once. The sample was peripheral blood. The receptors were gathered from a woman of 80 years or more with acute or convalescent COVID-19. Both conserved end residues are part of each CDR3. The D gene is left open where the match is weak. Some rows mark clone size as missing; the rest say once, few, many or name a class of expanded clone.

abundance	v_gene	d_gene	j_gene	CDR3aa	CDR3nt
NA	TRBV7-8	NA	TRBJ1-5	CASSLDPGNNQPQHF	TGTGCCAGCAGCCTGGACCCAGGGAATAATCAGCCCCAGCATTTT
NA	TRBV5-4	TRBD1	TRBJ1-1	CASSLGGQGGTEAFF	TGTGCCAGCAGCTTAGGGGGACAGGGGGGGACTGAAGCTTTCTTT
NA	TRBV11-3	TRBD1	TRBJ1-1	CASSMGTANTEAFF	TGTGCCAGCAGCATGGGGACAGCAAACACTGAAGCTTTCTTT
NA	TRBV7-2	TRBD1	TRBJ1-3	CASSLRTGGSGNTIYF	TGTGCCAGCAGCTTAAGGACAGGGGGCTCTGGAAACACCATATATTTT
NA	TRBV3-1/TRBV3-2	TRBD1	TRBJ1-1	CASSQPGQGAGAFF	TGTGCCAGCAGCCAACCGGGACAGGGCGCTGGAGCTTTCTTT
NA	TRBV4-3	NA	TRBJ2-7	CASSQGAPAYEQYF	TGCGCCAGCAGCCAAGGGGCCCCGGCCTACGAGCAGTACTTC
NA	TRBV3-1/TRBV3-2	TRBD2	TRBJ2-5	CASSQAGSGAGGRKTQYF	TGTGCCAGCAGCCAAGCAGGGTCTGGAGCGGGGGGGCGGAAGACCCAGTACTTC
NA	TRBV29-1	TRBD2	TRBJ2-7	CSAMGSGRSYEQYF	TGCAGCGCCATGGGTAGCGGGAGATCCTACGAGCAGTACTTC
NA	TRBV19	NA	TRBJ1-2	CASSIGGVNYGYTF	TGTGCCAGTAGTATTGGGGGCGTTAACTATGGCTACACCTTC
NA	TRBV5-1	NA	TRBJ2-3	CASLRGRSSTDTQYF	TGCGCCAGCCTAAGGGGCAGGTCTAGCACAGATACGCAGTATTTT
NA	TRBV19	TRBD2	TRBJ2-5	CASSTVAGGWETQYF	TGTGCCAGTAGTACCGTAGCGGGAGGATGGGAGACCCAGTACTTC
NA	TRBV6-5	NA	TRBJ2-3	CASRAGRVTDTQYF	TGTGCCAGCAGGGCGGGGCGAGTCACAGATACGCAGTATTTT
NA	TRBV6-2/TRBV6-3	TRBD1	TRBJ1-5	CASSFSTGAASNSNQPQHF	TGTGCCAGCAGTTTCTCGACAGGGGCTGCGTCGAATAGCAATCAGCCCCAGCATTTT
NA	TRBV6-5	TRBD2	TRBJ2-5	CGRTSGLGETQYF	TGTGGAAGGACTAGCGGGCTTGGAGAGACCCAGTACTTC
NA	TRBV28	NA	TRBJ2-3	CASTQYSPPMADTQYF	TGTGCCAGCACCCAGTATTCTCCTCCCATGGCAGATACGCAGTATTTT
NA	TRBV18	NA	TRBJ2-6	CASRESGANVLTF	TGTGCCAGCCGTGAGTCTGGGGCCAACGTCCTGACTTTC
NA	TRBV11-2	NA	TRBJ2-4	CASSLPQGLPNIQYF	TGTGCCAGCAGCTTGCCCCAAGGACTTCCCAACATTCAGTACTTC
NA	TRBV7-9	NA	TRBJ2-1	CASSFRGPSSRSYNEQFF	TGTGCCAGCAGCTTTAGGGGTCCGTCCTCGCGCTCCTACAATGAGCAGTTCTTC
NA	TRBV2	TRBD2	TRBJ2-7	CASSALAGGAYEQYF	TGTGCCAGCAGTGCTCTAGCGGGGGGCGCCTACGAGCAGTACTTC
NA	TRBV5-1	NA	TRBJ2-5	CASRTGLLETQYF	TGCGCCAGCAGGACGGGACTCTTGGAGACCCAGTACTTC
NA	TRBV2	NA	TRBJ1-5	CASRAQVGNQPQHF	TGTGCCTCCAGGGCTCAGGTTGGCAATCAGCCCCAGCATTTT
NA	TRBV5-1	TRBD2	TRBJ2-5	CASSLGLAGGRIQETQYF	TGCGCCAGCAGCTTGGGGCTAGCGGGGGGCCGGATTCAAGAGACCCAGTACTTC
NA	TRBV10-1	TRBD2	TRBJ2-2	CASSSRTGLAGGRGGELFF	TGCGCCAGCAGCTCTAGGACCGGACTCGCGGGGGGGCGTGGCGGGGAGCTGTTTTTT
NA	TRBV5-5	TRBD1	TRBJ1-4	CASSKRDSHLATNEKLFF	TGTGCCAGCAGCAAACGGGACAGCCATCTTGCAACTAATGAAAAACTGTTTTTT
NA	TRBV6-1	TRBD1	TRBJ2-2	CASSEAGDRGRLGTGELFF	TGTGCCAGCAGTGAAGCGGGGGACAGGGGGCGTTTAGGGACCGGGGAGCTGTTTTTT
NA	TRBV13	NA	TRBJ1-1	CASSLVGADTEAFF	TGTGCCAGCAGCTTAGTGGGGGCGGACACTGAAGCTTTCTTT
NA	TRBV10-3	NA	TRBJ1-3	CAISEETGFSGNTIYF	TGTGCCATCAGTGAAGAAACAGGGTTCTCTGGAAACACCATATATTTT
NA	TRBV5-1	TRBD1	TRBJ1-2	CASSAGRVGTGPHIYGYTF	TGCGCCAGCAGCGCAGGAAGAGTGGGGACAGGACCCCATATCTATGGCTACACCTTC
NA	TRBV6-1	TRBD2	TRBJ2-1	CASSETSGHYNEQFF	TGTGCCAGCAGTGAAACTAGCGGACACTACAATGAGCAGTTCTTC
NA	TRBV6-5	NA	TRBJ1-5	CASGPRPQHF	TGTGCCAGCGGCCCTAGGCCCCAGCATTTT
once	TRBV18	TRBD1	TRBJ2-6	CASSRTGTGGANVLTF	TGTGCCAGCTCTAGGACAGGAACTGGTGGGGCCAACGTCCTGACTTTC
NA	TRBV21-1	NA	TRBJ2-7	CASSKIQGVFNNYEQYF	TGTGCCAGCAGCAAGATACAGGGGGTATTCAATAACTACGAGCAGTACTTC
NA	TRBV4-1	NA	TRBJ1-2	CASSQDHTGYGYTF	TGCGCCAGCAGCCAAGATCATACCGGGTATGGCTACACCTTC
NA	TRBV25-1	NA	TRBJ2-2	CASSDGQGITGELFF	TGTGCCAGCAGTGATGGGCAGGGGATTACCGGGGAGCTGTTTTTT
NA	TRBV7-3	NA	TRBJ1-5	CASSLGLNQPQHF	TGTGCCAGCAGCTTAGGTCTAAATCAGCCCCAGCATTTT